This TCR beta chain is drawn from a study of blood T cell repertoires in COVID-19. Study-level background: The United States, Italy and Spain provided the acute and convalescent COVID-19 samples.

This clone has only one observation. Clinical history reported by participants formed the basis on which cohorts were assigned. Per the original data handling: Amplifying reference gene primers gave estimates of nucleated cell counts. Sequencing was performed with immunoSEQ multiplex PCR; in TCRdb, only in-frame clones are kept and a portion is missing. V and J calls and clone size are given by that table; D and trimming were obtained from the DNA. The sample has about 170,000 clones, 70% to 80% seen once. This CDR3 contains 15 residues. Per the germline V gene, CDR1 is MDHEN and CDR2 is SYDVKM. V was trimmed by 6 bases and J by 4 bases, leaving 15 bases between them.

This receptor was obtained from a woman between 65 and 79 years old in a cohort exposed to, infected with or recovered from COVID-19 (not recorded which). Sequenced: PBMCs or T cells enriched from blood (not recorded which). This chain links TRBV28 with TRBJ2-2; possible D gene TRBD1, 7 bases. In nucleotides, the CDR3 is TGTGCCAGCAGAAAGCACAGGGGAGGCACCGGGGAGCTGTTTTTT. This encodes CASRKHRGGTGELFF.